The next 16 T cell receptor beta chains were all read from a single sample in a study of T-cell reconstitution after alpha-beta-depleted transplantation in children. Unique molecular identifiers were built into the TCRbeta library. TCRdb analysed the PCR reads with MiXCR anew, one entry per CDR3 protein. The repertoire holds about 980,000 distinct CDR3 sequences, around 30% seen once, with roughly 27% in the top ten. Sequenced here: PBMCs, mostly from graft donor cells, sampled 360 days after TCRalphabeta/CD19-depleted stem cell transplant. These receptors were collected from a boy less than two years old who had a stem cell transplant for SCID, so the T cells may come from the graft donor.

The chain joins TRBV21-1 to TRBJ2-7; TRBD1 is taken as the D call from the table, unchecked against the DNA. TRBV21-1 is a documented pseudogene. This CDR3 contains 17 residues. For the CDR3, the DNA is TGTGCCAGCAGCAAAGTAAAGGACAGGAGTCTCTCCTACGAGCAGTACTTC. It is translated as CASSKVKDRSLSYEQYF.

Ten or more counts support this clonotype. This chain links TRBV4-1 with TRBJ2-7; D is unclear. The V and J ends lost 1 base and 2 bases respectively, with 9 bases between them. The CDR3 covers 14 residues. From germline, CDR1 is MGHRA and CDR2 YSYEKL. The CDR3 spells CASSQGYTPYEQYF. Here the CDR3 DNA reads TGCGCCAGCAGCCAAGGGTACACACCCTACGAGCAGTACTTC.

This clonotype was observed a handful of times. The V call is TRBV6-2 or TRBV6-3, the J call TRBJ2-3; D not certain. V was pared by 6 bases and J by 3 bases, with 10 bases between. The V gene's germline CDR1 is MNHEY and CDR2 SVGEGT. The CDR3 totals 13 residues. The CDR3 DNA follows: TGTGCCAGCAGCGATGATGGAACAGATACGCAGTATTTT. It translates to CASSDDGTDTQYF.

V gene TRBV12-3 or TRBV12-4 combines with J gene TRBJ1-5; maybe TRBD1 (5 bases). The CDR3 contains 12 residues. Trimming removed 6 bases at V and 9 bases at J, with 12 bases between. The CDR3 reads CASRTASGPQHF. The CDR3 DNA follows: TGTGCCAGCAGGACAGCCTCTGGGCCCCAGCATTTT.

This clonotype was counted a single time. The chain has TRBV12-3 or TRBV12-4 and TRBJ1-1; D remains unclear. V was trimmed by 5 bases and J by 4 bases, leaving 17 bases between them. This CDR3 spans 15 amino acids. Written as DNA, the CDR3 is TGTGCCAGCAGTCTCATCCGGGGAATGGGCACTGAAGCTTTCTTT. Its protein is CASSLIRGMGTEAFF.

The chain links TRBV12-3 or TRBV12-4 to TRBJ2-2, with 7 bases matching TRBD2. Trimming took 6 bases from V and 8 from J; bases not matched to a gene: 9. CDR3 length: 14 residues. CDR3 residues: CASRTSRLVGELFF. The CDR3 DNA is TGTGCCAGCAGGACTAGCCGACTGGTGGGGGAGCTGTTTTTT.

The CDR3 region has the DNA TGTGCCAGCGACTCGCCAGCGGGCCTTCTCCAAGAGACCCAGTACTTC. Translating it yields CASDSPAGLLQETQYF. The V call is TRBV6-1, the J call TRBJ2-5; perhaps TRBD2 as D (6 bases). The length of the CDR3 is 16 residues. Trimming took off 8 bases at V and 1 base at J, with 20 bases between the two ends. CDR1 is MNHNS, CDR2 SASEGT, per germline.

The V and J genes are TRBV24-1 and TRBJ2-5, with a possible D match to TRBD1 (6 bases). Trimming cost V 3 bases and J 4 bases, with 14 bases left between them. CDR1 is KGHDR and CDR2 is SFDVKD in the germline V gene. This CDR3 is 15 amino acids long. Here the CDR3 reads CATSDPLTGLETQYF. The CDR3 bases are TGTGCCACCAGTGATCCCCTAACAGGGTTAGAGACCCAGTACTTC.

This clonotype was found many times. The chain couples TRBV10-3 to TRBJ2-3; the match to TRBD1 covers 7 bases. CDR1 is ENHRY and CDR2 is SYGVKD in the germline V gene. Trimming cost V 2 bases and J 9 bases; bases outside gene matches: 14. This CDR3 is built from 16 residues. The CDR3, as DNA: TGTGCCATCAGTGAGAGTACAGGGGTTTCCGGTGGGACGCAGTATTTT. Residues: CAISESTGVSGGTQYF.

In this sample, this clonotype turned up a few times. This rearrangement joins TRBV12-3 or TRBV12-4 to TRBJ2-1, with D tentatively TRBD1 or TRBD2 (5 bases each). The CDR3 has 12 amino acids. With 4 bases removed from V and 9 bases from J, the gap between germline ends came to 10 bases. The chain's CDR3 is CASSSKGTEQFF. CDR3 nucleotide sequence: TGTGCCAGCAGTTCGAAGGGGACTGAGCAGTTCTTC.

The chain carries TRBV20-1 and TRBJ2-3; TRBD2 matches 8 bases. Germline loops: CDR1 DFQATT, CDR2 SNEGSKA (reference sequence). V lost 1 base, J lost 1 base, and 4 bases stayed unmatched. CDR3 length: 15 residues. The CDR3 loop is CSARGIGGGTDTQYF. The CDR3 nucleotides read TGCAGTGCTAGAGGAATCGGGGGGGGCACAGATACGCAGTATTTT.

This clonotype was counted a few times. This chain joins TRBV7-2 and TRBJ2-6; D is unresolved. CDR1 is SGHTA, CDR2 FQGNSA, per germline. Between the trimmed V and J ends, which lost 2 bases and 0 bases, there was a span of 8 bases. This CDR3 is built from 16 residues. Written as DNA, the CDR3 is TGTGCCAGCAGCTTAAACCGGCCCTCTGGGGCCAACGTCCTGACTTTC. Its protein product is CASSLNRPSGANVLTF.

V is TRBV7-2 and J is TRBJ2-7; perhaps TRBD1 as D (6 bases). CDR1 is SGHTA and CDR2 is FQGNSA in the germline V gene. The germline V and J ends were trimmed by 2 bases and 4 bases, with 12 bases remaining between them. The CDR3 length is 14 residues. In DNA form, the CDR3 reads TGTGCCAGCAGCTTAAGCCCACAGGGTTACGAGCAGTACTTC. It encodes CASSLSPQGYEQYF. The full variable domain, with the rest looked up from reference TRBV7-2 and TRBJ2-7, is GAGVSQSPSNKVTEKGKDVELRCDPISGHTALYWYRQSLGQGLEFLIYFQGNSAPDKSGLPSDRFSAERTGGSVSTLTIQRTQQEDSAVYLCASSLSPQGYEQYFGPGTRLTVT.

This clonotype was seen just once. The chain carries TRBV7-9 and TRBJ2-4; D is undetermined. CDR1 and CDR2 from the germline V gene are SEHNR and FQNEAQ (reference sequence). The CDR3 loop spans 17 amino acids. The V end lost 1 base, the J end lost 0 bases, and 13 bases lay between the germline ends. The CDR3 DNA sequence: TGTGCCAGCAGCTTAGATAGAAATTTGATAGCCAAAAACATTCAGTACTTC. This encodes CASSLDRNLIAKNIQYF. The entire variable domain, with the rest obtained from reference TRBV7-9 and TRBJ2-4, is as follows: DTGVSQNPRHKITKRGQNVTFRCDPISEHNRLYWYRQTLGQGPEFLTYFQNEAQLEKSRLLSDRFSAERPKGSFSTLEIQRTEQGDSAMYLCASSLDRNLIAKNIQYFGAGTRLSVL.

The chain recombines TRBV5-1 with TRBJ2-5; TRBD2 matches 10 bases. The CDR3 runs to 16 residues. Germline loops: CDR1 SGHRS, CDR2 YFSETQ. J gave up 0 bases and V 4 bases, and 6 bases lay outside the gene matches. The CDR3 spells CASSRYGTSDQETQYF. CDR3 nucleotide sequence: TGCGCCAGCAGCCGCTATGGGACTAGCGACCAAGAGACCCAGTACTTC.

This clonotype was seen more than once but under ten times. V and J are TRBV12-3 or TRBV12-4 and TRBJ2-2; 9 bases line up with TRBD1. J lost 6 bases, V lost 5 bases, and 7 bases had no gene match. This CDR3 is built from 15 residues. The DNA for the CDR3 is TGTGCCAGCAGTCGGGACAGGGAAACGGCCGGGGAGCTGTTTTTT. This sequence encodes CASSRDRETAGELFF.